These 26 T cell receptor beta chains share one sample of origin, sequenced in a study of blood T cell repertoires in COVID-19. TCRdb keeps only in-frame clones here, not all; method: immunoSEQ multiplex PCR. This sample has fewer than 350,000 clones, with 89% found just once. The sequencing sample was made of PBMCs or T cells enriched from blood (not recorded which). The source of these receptors is a middle-aged woman who had recovered from COVID-19.

This sequence joins TRBV24-1 and TRBJ2-1; TRBD2 matches at 10 bases. CDR3 length: 15 residues. V dropped 10 bases and J dropped 4; count of bases not matched to a gene: 9. Germline V gene sequence: CDR1 KGHDR, CDR2 SFDVKD. In nucleotides, the CDR3 is TGTGCCACAGGTCGAACTAGCGGGGCGTACAATGAGCAGTTCTTC. Its translation: CATGRTSGAYNEQFF.

The CDR3 DNA is TGTGCCAGCAGCTTAGATCTTCCAGGGACAGGAATTAACTATGGCTACACCTTC. This sequence encodes CASSLDLPGTGINYGYTF. The chain has TRBV11-2 and TRBJ1-2; 8 bases are a match to TRBD1. The V and J ends lost 0 bases and 1 base, in that order; junction bases with no gene match: 10. Germline V gene data show CDR1 as SGHAT and CDR2 as FQNNGV. This CDR3 has 18 amino acids. The variable domain in full, completed from reference TRBV11-2 and TRBJ1-2, reads EAGVAQSPRYKIIEKRQSVAFWCNPISGHATLYWYQQILGQGPKLLIQFQNNGVVDDSQLPKDRFSAERLKGVDSTLKIQPAKLEDSAVYLCASSLDLPGTGINYGYTFGSGTRLTVV.

CDR3 sequence: CASSPGLQGEAFF. DNA for the CDR3: TGTGCCAGCAGCCCCGGCCTACAGGGTGAAGCTTTCTTT. The chain uses TRBV14 and TRBJ1-1; a weak D match, TRBD1 (6 bases). The CDR3 has 13 residues. Germline V gene sequence: CDR1 SGHDN, CDR2 FVKESK. V was cut by 4 bases and J by 7 bases, with 13 bases left in between.

The chain employs TRBV3-1 (or the pseudogene TRBV3-2) and TRBJ1-5, with D maybe TRBD1 (6 bases). V dropped 0 bases and J dropped 0 bases, with 12 bases sitting between them. The germline CDR1 and CDR2 sequences are LGHDT and YNNKEL (reference sequence). This CDR3 comprises 17 residues. The CDR3 reads CASSQDSGEYSNQPQHF. In nucleotides, the CDR3 is TGTGCCAGCAGCCAAGATTCAGGGGAGTATAGCAATCAGCCCCAGCATTTT.

This clone was recorded once. The rearrangement links TRBV6-5 to TRBJ1-2; TRBD1 is a possible D gene (6 bases). Germline-derived CDR1 and CDR2 are MNHEY and SVGAGI. There are 15 residues in the CDR3. The germline V and J ends were trimmed by 6 bases and 1 base, with 15 bases remaining between them. CDR3: CASSLVRGGNYGYTF. CDR3 DNA sequence: TGTGCCAGCAGCCTTGTGAGGGGGGGTAACTATGGCTACACCTTC.

The chain combines TRBV3-1 (or the pseudogene TRBV3-2) with TRBJ2-5, with 13 bases lining up with TRBD2. Germline trimming cut 0 bases from V and 4 bases from J; bases unmatched to any gene: 8. Germline loops: CDR1 LGHDT, CDR2 YNNKEL (reference sequence). The CDR3 spans 18 residues. CDR3: CASSQDPGLAGARETQYF. The CDR3 DNA reads TGTGCCAGCAGCCAAGATCCAGGACTAGCGGGGGCCAGAGAGACCCAGTACTTC.

The chain is built from TRBV7-2 and TRBJ2-7, with 10 bases lining up with TRBD2. V was pared by 4 bases and J by 0 bases, with 3 bases of the junction left unmatched. From germline, CDR1 is SGHTA and CDR2 FQGNSA. The CDR3 sequence is 15 residues long. The CDR3 DNA reads TGTGCCAGCAGCTATCGGACTAGCGGCTCCTACGAGCAGTACTTC. Translation: CASSYRTSGSYEQYF.

The table lists this clone with a count of one. This chain links TRBV6-9 with TRBJ2-1, with 10 bases aligning to TRBD2. Trimming took 2 bases from V and 3 from J; bases not matched to a gene: 10. Germline-derived CDR1 and CDR2 are MNHGY and SVAAGI. This CDR3 comprises 18 residues. CDR3 region: CASSYAGLAGGDYNEQFF. The CDR3 DNA reads TGTGCCAGCAGTTATGCGGGATTAGCGGGGGGCGACTACAATGAGCAGTTCTTC.

The V gene is TRBV6-5, the J gene TRBJ1-2; 10 nucleotides line up with TRBD1. In germline, CDR1 is MNHEY, CDR2 SVGAGI. Losses at the gene ends were 2 bases for V and 9 bases for J; bases not matched to a gene: 9. CDR3 size: 15 residues. The CDR3 DNA is TGTGCCAGCAGTTACGCGCGACAGGGGGCGAGCAGCTACACCTTC. Its protein is CASSYARQGASSYTF.

The chain couples TRBV2 to TRBJ1-1; 9 positions match TRBD1. The CDR3 runs to 14 residues. CDR1 is SNHLY, CDR2 FYNNEI, per germline. With V trimmed by 10 bases and J by 5 bases, 11 bases remained unmatched. The chain's CDR3 is CATMGQGFGTEAFF. DNA of the CDR3: TGTGCCACCATGGGACAGGGATTCGGGACTGAAGCTTTCTTT.

The genes are TRBV30 and TRBJ1-2; TRBD1 aligns across 7 bases. The CDR3 spans 13 residues. V was clipped by 1 base and J by 5 bases; unmatched bases: 4. Germline CDR1 and CDR2: GTSNPN and SVGIG (reference sequence). Here the CDR3 reads CAWSEGTAYGYTF. The CDR3 coding sequence is TGTGCCTGGAGTGAGGGGACAGCTTATGGCTACACCTTC.

The chain combines TRBV3-1 (or the pseudogene TRBV3-2) with TRBJ1-6, with 9 nucleotides matching TRBD1. The V gene end was trimmed by 4 bases and the J gene end by 0 bases; junction bases not matched to a gene: 7. Per the germline V gene, CDR1 is LGHDT and CDR2 is YNNKEL (reference sequence). The CDR3 spans 18 residues. The CDR3 DNA is TGTGCCAGCAGCCCCCGGGACAGGGTTAGCTCCTATAATTCACCCCTCCACTTT. This gives the protein CASSPRDRVSSYNSPLHF.

The V and J genes are TRBV2 and TRBJ2-7, with 9 bases that match TRBD2. Germline values: CDR1 SNHLY, CDR2 FYNNEI. J gave up 6 bases and V 9 bases, and 6 bases lay outside the gene matches. CDR3 length equals 12 residues. In nucleotides, the CDR3 is TGTGCCAGTCTTGCGGGAGGGCGCGAGCAGTACTTC. It encodes CASLAGGREQYF. The whole variable domain, remainder taken from reference TRBV2 and TRBJ2-7, is EPEVTQTPSHQVTQMGQEVILRCVPISNHLYFYWYRQILGQKVEFLVSFYNNEISEKSEIFDDQFSVERPDGSNFTLKIRSTKLEDSAMYFCASLAGGREQYFGPGTRLTVT.

CDR3 nucleotides: TGTGCCACCCGGTGGGGGCCACCCAGGGGCTATGGCTACACCTTC. Protein sequence: CATRWGPPRGYGYTF. The chain links TRBV24-1 to TRBJ1-2; D possibly corresponds to TRBD1 (6 bases). Germline V gene sequence: CDR1 KGHDR, CDR2 SFDVKD. This CDR3 has 15 amino acids. The V and J ends lost 9 bases and 4 bases respectively, with 20 bases between them.

The chain employs TRBV7-3 and TRBJ1-1; no clear D gene. There are 12 residues in the CDR3. The V gene lost 4 bases and the J gene lost 5 bases, with 8 bases spanning the gap. Germline CDR1 SGHTA, CDR2 FQGTGA. CDR3 protein: CASSSPRTEAFF. Written as DNA, the CDR3 is TGTGCCAGCAGCTCCCCGCGGACTGAAGCTTTCTTT.

This chain joins TRBV19 and TRBJ1-5; no clear D gene. CDR1 and CDR2 from the germline V gene are LNHDA and SQIVND (reference sequence). Deletions cut 3 bases from V and 1 base from J, with 7 bases between. The CDR3 runs 14 residues. CDR3 in amino acids: CASSMTRSNQPQHF. For the CDR3, the DNA is TGTGCCAGTAGTATGACAAGGAGCAATCAGCCCCAGCATTTT.

The gene calls are TRBV6-2 or TRBV6-3 and TRBJ2-1; no firm D call. V was clipped by 6 bases and J by 1 base, with 10 bases between them. Germline CDR1 reads MNHEY; CDR2 reads SVGEGT. This CDR3 region has 14 residues. CDR3 DNA sequence: TGTGCCAGCAGCCCCGGTAGTTCCTACAATGAGCAGTTCTTC. Its protein is CASSPGSSYNEQFF.

The chain uses TRBV19 and TRBJ1-1; possible D gene TRBD1, 5 bases. CDR1 is LNHDA and CDR2 is SQIVND in the germline V gene (reference sequence). Trimming removed 7 bases from V and 0 bases from J, with 9 bases in between. The CDR3 has 13 amino acids. The CDR3 DNA follows: TGTGCCAGTAATTGGGGGGTGAACACTGAAGCTTTCTTT. Its protein is CASNWGVNTEAFF.

The chain carries TRBV27 and TRBJ2-1; 10 positions agree with TRBD1. CDR1 is MNHEY, CDR2 SMNVEV, per germline (reference sequence). CDR3 size: 16 residues. V lost 6 bases, J lost 3 bases, and 8 bases stayed unmatched. The CDR3 reads CASSLPGQGIYNEQFF. For the CDR3, the DNA is TGTGCCAGCAGCCTTCCGGGACAGGGGATCTACAATGAGCAGTTCTTC.

The count of this clone is one. The V and J genes are TRBV20-1 and TRBJ1-2, with D perhaps TRBD1 (6 bases). Germline CDR1 and CDR2: DFQATT and SNEGSKA (reference sequence). The CDR3 loop spans 11 amino acids. DNA of the CDR3: TGCAGCGCTGACAGGCGCTATGGCTACACCTTC. Its translation is CSADRRYGYTF.

The chain has TRBV5-4 and TRBJ2-5, with D maybe TRBD2 (5 bases). The ends were cut back, 4 bases at V and 5 bases at J, with 15 bases in the middle. This CDR3 is 14 amino acids long. Germline-derived CDR1 and CDR2 are SGHNT and YYREEE (reference sequence). Here the CDR3 DNA reads TGTGCCAGCAGCATAACCCTAGCACGGGAGACCCAGTACTTC. Protein product: CASSITLARETQYF.

This rearrangement joins TRBV18 to TRBJ2-1; the match to TRBD2 covers 9 bases. From germline, CDR1 is KGHSH and CDR2 LQKENI. This CDR3 comprises 15 residues. V trimming: 3 bases; J trimming: 7 bases; junction bases outside the gene matches: 7. In nucleotides, the CDR3 is TGTGCCAGCTCACCCTTAGCGGGAGCTCGGAATGAGCAGTTCTTC. It codes for CASSPLAGARNEQFF.

This clone was counted once. The CDR3 is CASSPQGANTGELFF. The CDR3 region has the DNA TGTGCCAGCAGCCCACAGGGGGCGAACACCGGGGAGCTGTTTTTT. This chain uses TRBV3-1 (or the pseudogene TRBV3-2) with TRBJ2-2, with 8 nucleotides matching TRBD1. Germline CDR1 LGHDT, CDR2 YNNKEL (reference sequence). J lost 0 bases, V lost 4 bases, and 1 base had no gene match. CDR3 length equals 15 residues.

The chain couples TRBV9 to TRBJ1-2; D is undetermined. V was cut by 3 bases and J by 6 bases, with 18 bases left in between. Germline V gene data show CDR1 as SGDLS and CDR2 as YYNGEE. This CDR3 region has 15 residues. The CDR3: CASSAQTGLVNGYTF. The CDR3 DNA is TGTGCCAGCAGCGCCCAGACGGGGTTGGTTAATGGCTACACCTTC.

The CDR3 bases are TGTGCCAGCAGCGAACAGGGATTAGGGGAGCAGTTCTTC. Translated: CASSEQGLGEQFF. The chain links TRBV9 to TRBJ2-1; possibly TRBD1 for D (6 bases). Trimming pared 3 bases from V and 10 bases from J, leaving 14 bases between. CDR3 length: 13 residues. Germline V gives CDR1 SGDLS, CDR2 YYNGEE.

This clone was detected only a few times. The chain combines TRBV11-2 with TRBJ2-7; 7 positions match TRBD1. The trim removed 5 bases at V and 4 bases at J, leaving 8 bases unmatched. Germline CDR1 SGHAT, CDR2 FQNNGV. This CDR3 is built from 14 residues. The DNA for the CDR3 is TGTGCCAGCAGCACAACGACAGGGACGTACGAGCAGTACTTC. Encoded protein: CASSTTTGTYEQYF.